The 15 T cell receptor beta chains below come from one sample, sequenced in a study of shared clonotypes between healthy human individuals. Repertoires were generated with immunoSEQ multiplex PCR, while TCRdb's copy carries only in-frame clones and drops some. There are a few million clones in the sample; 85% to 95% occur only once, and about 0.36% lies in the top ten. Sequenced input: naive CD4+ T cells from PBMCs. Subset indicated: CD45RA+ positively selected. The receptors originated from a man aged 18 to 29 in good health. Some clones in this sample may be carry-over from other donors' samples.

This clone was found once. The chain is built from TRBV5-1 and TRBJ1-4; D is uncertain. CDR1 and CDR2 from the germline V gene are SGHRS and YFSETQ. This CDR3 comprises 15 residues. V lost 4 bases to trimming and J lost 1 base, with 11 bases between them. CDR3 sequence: CASSPASGTNEKLFF. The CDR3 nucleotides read TGCGCCAGCAGCCCAGCCAGTGGAACTAATGAAAAACTGTTTTTT.

The CDR3 loop reads CASSSQGTSPNEQFF. In DNA form, the CDR3 reads TGTGCCAGCAGCTCCCAAGGGACTAGTCCGAATGAGCAGTTCTTC. V and J are TRBV7-3 and TRBJ2-1; 8 bases are a match to TRBD2. The CDR3 has 15 residues. Germline-derived CDR1 and CDR2 are SGHTA and FQGTGA. After removal of 4 bases from V and 7 bases from J, the junction contained 9 bases not matched to a gene. The entire variable domain, with the rest obtained from reference TRBV7-3 and TRBJ2-1, is as follows: GAGVSQTPSNKVTEKGKYVELRCDPISGHTALYWYRQSLGQGPEFLIYFQGTGAADDSGLPNDRFFAVRPEGSVSTLKIQRTERGDSAVYLCASSSQGTSPNEQFFGPGTRLTVL.

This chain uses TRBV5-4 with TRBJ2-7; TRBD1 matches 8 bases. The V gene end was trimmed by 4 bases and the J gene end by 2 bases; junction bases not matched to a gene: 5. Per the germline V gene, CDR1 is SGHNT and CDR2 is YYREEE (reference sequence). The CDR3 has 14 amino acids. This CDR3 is CASSLTGQAYEQYF. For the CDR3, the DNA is TGTGCCAGCAGCCTAACGGGACAGGCCTACGAGCAGTACTTC.

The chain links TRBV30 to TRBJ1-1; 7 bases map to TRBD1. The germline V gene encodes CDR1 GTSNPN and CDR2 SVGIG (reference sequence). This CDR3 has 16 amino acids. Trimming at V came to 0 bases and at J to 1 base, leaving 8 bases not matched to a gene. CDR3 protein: CAWSVHWAGGNTEAFF. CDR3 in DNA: TGTGCCTGGAGTGTACATTGGGCAGGGGGGAACACTGAAGCTTTCTTT.

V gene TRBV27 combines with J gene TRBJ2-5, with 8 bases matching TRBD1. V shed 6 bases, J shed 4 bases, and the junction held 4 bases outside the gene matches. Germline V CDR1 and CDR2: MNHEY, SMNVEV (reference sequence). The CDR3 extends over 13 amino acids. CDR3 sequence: CASRQGAVETQYF. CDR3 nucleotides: TGTGCCAGCAGGCAGGGGGCTGTAGAGACCCAGTACTTC.

The CDR3 sequence: CASSLGHIMNTEAFF. CDR3 coding DNA: TGTGCCAGCAGCTTGGGACATATCATGAACACTGAAGCTTTCTTT. The V and J genes are TRBV5-4 and TRBJ1-1; D is ambiguous. Germline CDR1 and CDR2: SGHNT and YYREEE (reference sequence). The V gene lost 0 bases and the J gene lost 0 bases, with 9 bases spanning the gap. CDR3 size: 15 residues.

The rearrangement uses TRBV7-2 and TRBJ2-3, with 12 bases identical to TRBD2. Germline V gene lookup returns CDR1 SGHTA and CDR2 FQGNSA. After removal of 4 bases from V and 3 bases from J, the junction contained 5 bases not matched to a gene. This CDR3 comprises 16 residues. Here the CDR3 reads CASSSLAGGPTDTQYF. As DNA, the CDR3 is TGTGCCAGCAGCTCTCTAGCGGGAGGGCCTACAGATACGCAGTATTTT.

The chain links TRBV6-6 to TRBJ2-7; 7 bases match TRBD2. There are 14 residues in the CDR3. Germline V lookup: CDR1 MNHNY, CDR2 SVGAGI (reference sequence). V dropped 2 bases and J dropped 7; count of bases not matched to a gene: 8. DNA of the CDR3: TGTGCCAGCAGTTACGGACTAGTAACAAGGGAGCAGTACTTC. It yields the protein CASSYGLVTREQYF.

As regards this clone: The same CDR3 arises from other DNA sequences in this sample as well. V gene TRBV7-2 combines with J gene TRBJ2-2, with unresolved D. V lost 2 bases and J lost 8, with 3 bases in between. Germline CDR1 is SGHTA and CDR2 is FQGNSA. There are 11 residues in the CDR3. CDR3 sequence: CASSLSGELFF. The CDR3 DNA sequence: TGTGCCAGCAGCTTATCGGGGGAGCTGTTTTTT.

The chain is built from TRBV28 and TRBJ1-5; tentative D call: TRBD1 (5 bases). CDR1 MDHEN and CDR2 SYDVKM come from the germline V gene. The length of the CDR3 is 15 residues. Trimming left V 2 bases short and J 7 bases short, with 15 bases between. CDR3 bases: TGTGCCAGCAGTTTAAATGGGCAGGGTGGACAGCCCCAGCATTTT. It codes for CASSLNGQGGQPQHF.

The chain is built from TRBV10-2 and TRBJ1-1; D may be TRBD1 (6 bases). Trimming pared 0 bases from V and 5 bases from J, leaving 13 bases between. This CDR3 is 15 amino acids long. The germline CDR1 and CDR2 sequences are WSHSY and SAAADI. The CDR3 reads CASSESTGGATEAFF. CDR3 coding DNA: TGCGCCAGCAGTGAGTCGACCGGGGGGGCGACTGAAGCTTTCTTT.

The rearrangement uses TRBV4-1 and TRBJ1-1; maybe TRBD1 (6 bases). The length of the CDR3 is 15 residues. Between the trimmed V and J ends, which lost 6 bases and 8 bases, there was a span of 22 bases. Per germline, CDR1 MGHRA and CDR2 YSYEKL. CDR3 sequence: CASRLNIGQRNEAFF. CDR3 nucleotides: TGCGCCAGCAGGCTAAATATAGGACAGAGAAACGAAGCTTTCTTT.

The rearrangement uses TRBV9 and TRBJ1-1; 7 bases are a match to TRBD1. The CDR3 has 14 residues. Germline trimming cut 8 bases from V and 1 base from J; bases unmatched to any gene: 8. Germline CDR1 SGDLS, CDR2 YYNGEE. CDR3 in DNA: TGTGCCAGTAACCGGGACAGACAGAACACTGAAGCTTTCTTT. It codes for CASNRDRQNTEAFF.

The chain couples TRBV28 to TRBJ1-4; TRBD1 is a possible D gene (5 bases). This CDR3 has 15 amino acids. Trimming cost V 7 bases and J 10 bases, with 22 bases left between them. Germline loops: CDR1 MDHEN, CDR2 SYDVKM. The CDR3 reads CASNTRQIEVGKLFF. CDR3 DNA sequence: TGTGCCAGCAACACCCGACAGATCGAGGTCGGAAAACTGTTTTTT. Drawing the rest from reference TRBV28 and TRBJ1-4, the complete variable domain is DVKVTQSSRYLVKRTGEKVFLECVQDMDHENMFWYRQDPGLGLRLIYFSYDVKMKEKGDIPEGYSVSREKKERFSLILESASTNQTSMYLCASNTRQIEVGKLFFGSGTQLSVL.

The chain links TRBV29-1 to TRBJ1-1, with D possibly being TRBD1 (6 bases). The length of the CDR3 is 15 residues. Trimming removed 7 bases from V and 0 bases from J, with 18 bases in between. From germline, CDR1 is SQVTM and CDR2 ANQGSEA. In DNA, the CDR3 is TGCAGCGCGCCTCCCCAGGGGAGGGTGAACACTGAAGCTTTCTTT. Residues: CSAPPQGRVNTEAFF.